This TCR beta chain was observed in a study of neurological immune-mediated disorders. Noted time point: longitudinal time-point 2. This clonotype has at least ten counts. Per germline, CDR1 DFQATT and CDR2 SNEGSKA (reference sequence). The length of the CDR3 is 15 residues. V was trimmed by 0 bases and J by 5 bases, leaving 16 bases between them. TCRdb itself ran the 5' RACE reads through MiXCR, one entry per CDR3 protein. This sample has 70,000 to 95,000 distinct CDR3 sequences; less than 15% occur once, and the top ten carry around 5.3%. The chain employs TRBV20-1 and TRBJ2-5, with D perhaps matching TRBD1 (5 bases). This sequence originates from a female donor with HTLV-1-associated myelopathy (HAM/TSP). The sample was PBMCs. As DNA, the CDR3 is TGCAGTGCTAGAGATGGTTCGGGCGCAGGGGAGACCCAGTACTTC. It specifies CSARDGSGAGETQYF.